The rows below give T cell receptor beta chains drawn from one sample of a study of blood T cell repertoires in COVID-19. The assay was immunoSEQ multiplex PCR, and TCRdb's table has in-frame clones only and misses some. In the table there are 300,000 to 400,000 clones, about 89% of which are singletons. Sample: peripheral blood. These receptors originate from a woman between 55 and 75 years old with COVID-19, enrolled during active disease. CDR3s include the opening cysteine and the closing phenylalanine or tryptophan. Each record gives: clone size, J gene, V gene, CDR3 length, D gene, CDR3 protein, CDR3 DNA. D genes are given only for firm matches. Size is omitted from some rows. Given values are once, few, many or a class for expanded clones.

clone size: -
J gene: TRBJ1-1
V gene: TRBV9
CDR3 length: 13
D gene: -
CDR3 protein: CASGVPGEPEAFF
CDR3 DNA: TGTGCCAGCGGGGTCCCGGGAGAACCTGAAGCTTTCTTT

clone size: -
J gene: TRBJ2-3
V gene: TRBV11-2
CDR3 length: 15
D gene: TRBD2
CDR3 protein: CASILSGGARDTQYF
CDR3 DNA: TGTGCCAGCATCCTAAGCGGGGGGGCCAGAGATACGCAGTATTTT

clone size: -
J gene: TRBJ1-5
V gene: TRBV7-8
CDR3 length: 16
D gene: -
CDR3 protein: CASSLFPGHLGQPQHF
CDR3 DNA: TGTGCCAGCAGCTTATTTCCAGGGCATTTAGGGCAGCCCCAGCATTTT

clone size: -
J gene: TRBJ2-5
V gene: TRBV24-1
CDR3 length: 14
D gene: -
CDR3 protein: CATSDGRGRETQYF
CDR3 DNA: TGTGCCACCAGTGACGGACGGGGGAGGGAGACCCAGTACTTC

clone size: -
J gene: TRBJ1-3
V gene: TRBV7-9
CDR3 length: 15
D gene: TRBD1
CDR3 protein: CASSFRGTGRNTIYF
CDR3 DNA: TGTGCCAGCAGCTTCCGCGGGACAGGCAGAAACACCATATATTTT

clone size: -
J gene: TRBJ2-7
V gene: TRBV4-1
CDR3 length: 16
D gene: TRBD2
CDR3 protein: CASSQLQGRGGYEQYF
CDR3 DNA: TGCGCCAGCAGCCAGCTACAGGGCCGGGGGGGCTACGAGCAGTACTTC

clone size: -
J gene: TRBJ1-4
V gene: TRBV19
CDR3 length: 14
D gene: TRBD1
CDR3 protein: CASRSGTANEKLFF
CDR3 DNA: TGTGCCAGTAGGTCCGGGACAGCTAATGAAAAACTGTTTTTT

clone size: -
J gene: TRBJ1-2
V gene: TRBV7-8
CDR3 length: 16
D gene: -
CDR3 protein: CASSLRDNLRDYGYTF
CDR3 DNA: TGTGCCAGCAGCTTACGGGACAACTTGCGTGACTATGGCTACACCTTC

clone size: -
J gene: TRBJ1-2
V gene: TRBV19
CDR3 length: 14
D gene: -
CDR3 protein: CASSIDPGRYGYTF
CDR3 DNA: TGTGCCAGTAGTATAGATCCGGGGAGGTATGGCTACACCTTC

clone size: few
J gene: TRBJ2-1
V gene: TRBV5-1
CDR3 length: 15
D gene: -
CDR3 protein: CASSLNRASYNEQFF
CDR3 DNA: TGCGCCAGCAGCTTGAACAGGGCCTCCTACAATGAGCAGTTCTTC

clone size: -
J gene: TRBJ2-7
V gene: TRBV7-2
CDR3 length: 18
D gene: TRBD1
CDR3 protein: CASSLGQGEALYGYEQYF
CDR3 DNA: TGTGCCAGCAGCCTAGGACAGGGTGAGGCCCTATATGGCTACGAGCAGTACTTC

clone size: -
J gene: TRBJ2-3
V gene: TRBV7-2
CDR3 length: 14
D gene: TRBD2
CDR3 protein: CASTATSDTDTQYF
CDR3 DNA: TGTGCCAGCACGGCGACTAGCGACACAGATACGCAGTATTTT

clone size: -
J gene: TRBJ1-1
V gene: TRBV11-2
CDR3 length: 15
D gene: TRBD1
CDR3 protein: CASSGRDRGNTEAFF
CDR3 DNA: TGTGCCAGCAGCGGGAGGGACAGGGGGAACACTGAAGCTTTCTTT

clone size: -
J gene: TRBJ2-1
V gene: TRBV5-1
CDR3 length: 15
D gene: -
CDR3 protein: CASRRGDSSYNEQFF
CDR3 DNA: TGCGCCAGCAGAAGGGGGGACAGCTCCTACAATGAGCAGTTCTTC

clone size: -
J gene: TRBJ1-1
V gene: TRBV18
CDR3 length: 15
D gene: -
CDR3 protein: CASSPDRQVNTEAFF
CDR3 DNA: TGTGCCAGCTCACCGGATAGACAGGTGAACACTGAAGCTTTCTTT

clone size: -
J gene: TRBJ1-1
V gene: TRBV6-5
CDR3 length: 12
D gene: TRBD1
CDR3 protein: CASSPRDSGAFF
CDR3 DNA: TGTGCCAGCAGTCCCAGGGACAGCGGAGCTTTCTTT

clone size: -
J gene: TRBJ1-1
V gene: TRBV9
CDR3 length: 14
D gene: -
CDR3 protein: CASSPPVKPQEAFF
CDR3 DNA: TGTGCCAGCAGCCCCCCAGTCAAGCCACAGGAAGCTTTCTTT

clone size: -
J gene: TRBJ1-4
V gene: TRBV11-2
CDR3 length: 15
D gene: -
CDR3 protein: CASSPWTTTNEKLFF
CDR3 DNA: TGTGCCAGCAGCCCTTGGACAACAACTAATGAAAAACTGTTTTTT

clone size: -
J gene: TRBJ2-5
V gene: TRBV21-1
CDR3 length: 13
D gene: -
CDR3 protein: CATPRGHQEAQYF
CDR3 DNA: TGTGCCACTCCTAGGGGTCATCAAGAGGCCCAGTACTTC

clone size: -
J gene: TRBJ1-1
V gene: TRBV10-3
CDR3 length: 14
D gene: -
CDR3 protein: CAISQGGADTEAFF
CDR3 DNA: TGTGCCATCAGTCAAGGGGGGGCGGACACTGAAGCTTTCTTT

clone size: -
J gene: TRBJ1-1
V gene: TRBV6-5
CDR3 length: 15
D gene: TRBD1
CDR3 protein: CASSYSRDRGTEAFF
CDR3 DNA: TGTGCCAGCAGTTACTCCCGGGACAGGGGTACTGAAGCTTTCTTT

clone size: few
J gene: TRBJ2-2
V gene: TRBV7-3
CDR3 length: 14
D gene: TRBD1
CDR3 protein: CASRQQGITGELFF
CDR3 DNA: TGTGCCAGCAGGCAACAGGGGATTACCGGGGAGCTGTTTTTT

clone size: -
J gene: TRBJ1-1
V gene: TRBV28
CDR3 length: 12
D gene: -
CDR3 protein: CASRTLNTEAFF
CDR3 DNA: TGTGCCAGCAGGACTTTGAACACTGAAGCTTTCTTT

clone size: -
J gene: TRBJ1-6
V gene: TRBV15
CDR3 length: 14
D gene: TRBD1
CDR3 protein: CATSRETGNSPLHF
CDR3 DNA: TGTGCCACCAGCAGAGAGACAGGGAATTCACCCCTCCACTTT

clone size: -
J gene: TRBJ1-2
V gene: TRBV7-9
CDR3 length: 13
D gene: -
CDR3 protein: CASSLGTDYGYTF
CDR3 DNA: TGTGCCAGCAGCTTAGGGACAGACTATGGCTACACCTTC

clone size: -
J gene: TRBJ2-2
V gene: TRBV6-2/TRBV6-3
CDR3 length: 15
D gene: TRBD1
CDR3 protein: CASSRHAQGAGELFF
CDR3 DNA: TGTGCCAGCAGCCGCCATGCACAGGGGGCTGGGGAGCTGTTTTTT

clone size: few
J gene: TRBJ2-1
V gene: TRBV28
CDR3 length: 15
D gene: TRBD2
CDR3 protein: CASCGRAGGLNEQFF
CDR3 DNA: TGTGCCAGCTGTGGAAGGGCGGGGGGGCTTAATGAGCAGTTCTTC

clone size: -
J gene: TRBJ2-5
V gene: TRBV15
CDR3 length: 13
D gene: -
CDR3 protein: CATSRAQQETQYF
CDR3 DNA: TGTGCCACCAGCAGAGCACAGCAGGAGACCCAGTACTTC

clone size: -
J gene: TRBJ2-7
V gene: TRBV19
CDR3 length: 13
D gene: TRBD2
CDR3 protein: CASSETWGGEQYF
CDR3 DNA: TGTGCCAGTAGCGAGACCTGGGGGGGCGAGCAGTACTTC

clone size: -
J gene: TRBJ2-3
V gene: TRBV29-1
CDR3 length: 12
D gene: -
CDR3 protein: CSVQTSTDTQYF
CDR3 DNA: TGCAGCGTTCAGACTAGCACAGATACGCAGTATTTT

clone size: -
J gene: TRBJ1-5
V gene: TRBV28
CDR3 length: 17
D gene: -
CDR3 protein: CASRNSVGSRPRRPQHF
CDR3 DNA: TGTGCCAGCAGAAATTCAGTGGGCTCCCGCCCCCGCCGGCCCCAGCATTTT

clone size: -
J gene: TRBJ1-1
V gene: TRBV15
CDR3 length: 15
D gene: -
CDR3 protein: CATSRPGQARAEAFF
CDR3 DNA: TGTGCCACCAGCAGGCCGGGACAAGCGCGCGCTGAAGCTTTCTTT

clone size: -
J gene: TRBJ2-7
V gene: TRBV10-1
CDR3 length: 20
D gene: -
CDR3 protein: CASSGAGVGTDRPVVREQYF
CDR3 DNA: TGCGCCAGCAGTGGGGCGGGGGTAGGAACCGACAGGCCCGTTGTACGCGAGCAGTACTTC

clone size: once
J gene: TRBJ2-7
V gene: TRBV2
CDR3 length: 12
D gene: -
CDR3 protein: CASSAGAYEQYF
CDR3 DNA: TGTGCCAGCAGTGCAGGGGCCTACGAGCAGTACTTC

clone size: -
J gene: TRBJ2-2
V gene: TRBV5-5
CDR3 length: 15
D gene: -
CDR3 protein: CASSLWTLNTGELFF
CDR3 DNA: TGTGCCAGCAGCTTATGGACACTGAACACCGGGGAGCTGTTTTTT

clone size: -
J gene: TRBJ1-4
V gene: TRBV28
CDR3 length: 15
D gene: -
CDR3 protein: CASSLRQDWDEKLFF
CDR3 DNA: TGTGCCAGCAGTCTTAGACAGGATTGGGACGAAAAACTGTTTTTT

clone size: -
J gene: TRBJ1-2
V gene: TRBV5-1
CDR3 length: 14
D gene: -
CDR3 protein: CASSLGRGNYGYTF
CDR3 DNA: TGCGCCAGCAGCTTGGGCAGGGGAAACTATGGCTACACCTTC

clone size: -
J gene: TRBJ2-5
V gene: TRBV6-5
CDR3 length: 13
D gene: -
CDR3 protein: CASSYTLGETQYF
CDR3 DNA: TGTGCCAGCAGTTACACACTAGGAGAGACCCAGTACTTC

clone size: -
J gene: TRBJ1-4
V gene: TRBV15
CDR3 length: 15
D gene: TRBD1
CDR3 protein: CATSRVGQANEKLFF
CDR3 DNA: TGTGCCACCAGCAGAGTGGGACAGGCAAATGAAAAACTGTTTTTT

clone size: many
J gene: TRBJ1-6
V gene: TRBV19
CDR3 length: 15
D gene: -
CDR3 protein: CASSIDGVGDSPLHF
CDR3 DNA: TGTGCCAGTAGTATAGACGGGGTGGGAGATTCACCCCTCCACTTT

clone size: -
J gene: TRBJ2-3
V gene: TRBV9
CDR3 length: 16
D gene: -
CDR3 protein: CASSRPRRGGPDTQYF
CDR3 DNA: TGTGCCAGCAGCCGACCGCGTAGAGGGGGTCCAGATACGCAGTATTTT

clone size: -
J gene: TRBJ2-1
V gene: TRBV28
CDR3 length: 11
D gene: -
CDR3 protein: CAARGYNEQFF
CDR3 DNA: TGTGCCGCTCGGGGGTACAATGAGCAGTTCTTC

clone size: many
J gene: TRBJ2-4
V gene: TRBV19
CDR3 length: 17
D gene: TRBD1
CDR3 protein: CASSIEGQGAAKNIQYF
CDR3 DNA: TGTGCCAGTAGTATCGAGGGACAGGGGGCAGCCAAAAACATTCAGTACTTC

clone size: -
J gene: TRBJ1-2
V gene: TRBV27
CDR3 length: 14
D gene: TRBD1
CDR3 protein: CASKGTGFYYGYTF
CDR3 DNA: TGTGCCAGCAAGGGGACAGGGTTTTACTATGGCTACACCTTC

clone size: once
J gene: TRBJ1-5
V gene: TRBV2
CDR3 length: 16
D gene: -
CDR3 protein: CASREGRMSGNQPQHF
CDR3 DNA: TGTGCCAGCAGGGAGGGGAGGATGAGCGGCAATCAGCCCCAGCATTTT

clone size: -
J gene: TRBJ2-5
V gene: TRBV9
CDR3 length: 18
D gene: -
CDR3 protein: CASSVVHASRASQETQYF
CDR3 DNA: TGTGCCAGCAGCGTAGTCCACGCATCACGCGCATCCCAAGAGACCCAGTACTTC

clone size: -
J gene: TRBJ2-1
V gene: TRBV29-1
CDR3 length: 16
D gene: TRBD2
CDR3 protein: CSVVQRGGPYYNEQFF
CDR3 DNA: TGCAGCGTTGTCCAGCGGGGGGGCCCCTACTACAATGAGCAGTTCTTC

clone size: -
J gene: TRBJ2-3
V gene: TRBV7-8
CDR3 length: 13
D gene: -
CDR3 protein: CASSPEGLSRQYF
CDR3 DNA: TGTGCCAGCAGCCCAGAAGGACTAAGCAGGCAGTATTTT

clone size: -
J gene: TRBJ2-1
V gene: TRBV28
CDR3 length: 16
D gene: TRBD2
CDR3 protein: CASPPPAGSSYNEQFF
CDR3 DNA: TGTGCCTCCCCCCCTCCAGCGGGGAGCTCCTACAATGAGCAGTTCTTC

clone size: -
J gene: TRBJ1-1
V gene: TRBV7-3
CDR3 length: 14
D gene: -
CDR3 protein: CASSHGIGDTEAFF
CDR3 DNA: TGTGCCAGCAGCCACGGGATCGGGGACACTGAAGCTTTCTTT

clone size: -
J gene: TRBJ2-2
V gene: TRBV7-3
CDR3 length: 17
D gene: -
CDR3 protein: CASSLRGSSSNTGELFF
CDR3 DNA: TGTGCCAGCAGCTTACGGGGGTCATCTTCGAACACCGGGGAGCTGTTTTTT

clone size: -
J gene: TRBJ2-7
V gene: TRBV3-1/TRBV3-2
CDR3 length: 16
D gene: -
CDR3 protein: CASSTDRRRVSYEQYF
CDR3 DNA: TGTGCCAGCAGCACGGATAGGCGGAGGGTATCCTACGAGCAGTACTTC

clone size: -
J gene: TRBJ1-2
V gene: TRBV28
CDR3 length: 15
D gene: -
CDR3 protein: CASNPDGTQQYGYTF
CDR3 DNA: TGTGCCAGCAACCCCGATGGGACACAGCAATATGGCTACACCTTC

clone size: -
J gene: TRBJ1-6
V gene: TRBV7-3
CDR3 length: 15
D gene: TRBD1
CDR3 protein: CASSSNRGGNSPLHF
CDR3 DNA: TGTGCCAGCAGCAGCAACAGGGGTGGTAATTCACCCCTCCACTTT

clone size: -
J gene: TRBJ2-7
V gene: TRBV28
CDR3 length: 12
D gene: -
CDR3 protein: CASSPAVSEQYF
CDR3 DNA: TGTGCCAGCAGCCCCGCAGTATCCGAGCAGTACTTC

clone size: once
J gene: TRBJ2-1
V gene: TRBV3-1/TRBV3-2
CDR3 length: 13
D gene: -
CDR3 protein: CASSQDGGLMQFF
CDR3 DNA: TGTGCCAGCAGCCAAGATGGAGGACTCATGCAGTTCTTC

clone size: -
J gene: TRBJ1-2
V gene: TRBV29-1
CDR3 length: 13
D gene: -
CDR3 protein: CSVDWGGGYGYTF
CDR3 DNA: TGCAGCGTTGACTGGGGCGGGGGCTATGGCTACACCTTC